Following are 28 T cell receptor beta chains from one sample sequenced in a study of T cell responses to AZD1222 COVID-19 vaccine. Produced via immunoSEQ multiplex PCR; TCRdb's table is partial and in-frame only. The sample has around 75,000 clones; approximately 81% are singletons. Here the sequenced sample was peripheral blood, taken on day 0 of AZD1222 vaccination. The receptors derive from an adult in good health.

This chain connects TRBV28 to TRBJ1-1; maybe TRBD1 (5 bases). CDR1 is MDHEN, CDR2 SYDVKM, per germline. The CDR3 totals 16 residues. Trimming cost V 2 bases and J 0 bases, with 13 bases left between them. The CDR3 region has the DNA TGTGCCAGCAGTTTAGAGGCAGGGTTCATGAACACTGAAGCTTTCTTT. Protein sequence: CASSLEAGFMNTEAFF.

This rearrangement joins TRBV2 to TRBJ1-3, with 7 bases lining up with TRBD1. This CDR3 comprises 15 residues. Germline V gene data show CDR1 as SNHLY and CDR2 as FYNNEI. V lost 6 bases to trimming and J lost 0 bases; unmatched junction nucleotides: 5. CDR3 region: CASSDDRASGNTIYF. CDR3 in DNA: TGTGCCAGCAGCGATGACAGGGCCTCTGGAAACACCATATATTTT.

This chain joins TRBV9 and TRBJ2-1; TRBD2 agrees at 10 bases. Germline V gives CDR1 SGDLS, CDR2 YYNGEE. Losses at the gene ends were 0 bases for V and 4 bases for J; bases not matched to a gene: 10. The CDR3 spans 18 residues. The CDR3 nucleotides are TGTGCCAGCAGCGTAGGGTTTTCGGGACTAGCGATATACAATGAGCAGTTCTTC. Protein product: CASSVGFSGLAIYNEQFF.

This clone was counted between two and nine times. CDR3 nucleotide sequence: TGTGCCAGCAGCGTAGATCCGGGACAGGGCTATGGCTACACCTTC. Translated: CASSVDPGQGYGYTF. V and J are TRBV9 and TRBJ1-2; 9 bases are a match to TRBD1. V trimming: 0 bases; J trimming: 4 bases; junction bases outside the gene matches: 4. CDR1 is SGDLS, CDR2 YYNGEE, per germline. The CDR3 is 15 residues long.

This clone was seen a handful of times. V is TRBV27 and J is TRBJ1-6; 10 positions match TRBD1. V lost 4 bases and J lost 8; bases outside the gene matches: 2. Germline CDR1 and CDR2: MNHEY and SMNVEV (reference sequence). The CDR3 runs 14 residues. The CDR3 bases are TGTGCCAGCAGTTGGGGGACAGGGGATTCACCCCTCCACTTT. Translating it yields CASSWGTGDSPLHF.

The chain recombines TRBV24-1 with TRBJ2-1, with D uncertain. Germline assignment: CDR1 KGHDR and CDR2 SFDVKD. Trimming took off 0 bases at V and 0 bases at J, with 8 bases between the two ends. This CDR3 region has 16 residues. CDR3 in DNA: TGTGCCACCAGTGATTTGTCAGGTAGCTCCTACAATGAGCAGTTCTTC. This codes for CATSDLSGSSYNEQFF.

This clone was seen more than once but under ten times. The genes are TRBV7-8 and TRBJ1-1; D not certain. CDR1 and CDR2 (germline): SGHVS, FQNEAQ. The CDR3 runs 11 residues. Trimming took off 3 bases at V and 8 bases at J, with 7 bases between the two ends. The CDR3 region has the DNA TGTGCCAGCAGCTTCGGCGAGGAAGCTTTCTTT. This codes for CASSFGEEAFF. Filled out from reference TRBV7-8 and TRBJ1-1, the complete variable domain reads GAGVSQSPRYKVAKRGQDVALRCDPISGHVSLFWYQQALGQGPEFLTYFQNEAQLDKSGLPSDRFFAERPEGSVSTLKIQRTQQEDSAVYLCASSFGEEAFFGQGTRLTVV.

This chain uses TRBV15 with TRBJ2-7, with a weak D call TRBD2 (6 bases). Germline V CDR1 and CDR2: LNHNV, YYDKDF (reference sequence). The CDR3 has 17 amino acids. The V and J ends lost 0 bases and 6 bases respectively, with 21 bases between them. The CDR3 here is CATSREALGGSLSEQYF. The CDR3 DNA sequence: TGTGCCACCAGCAGAGAGGCCCTCGGGGGATCTCTAAGCGAGCAGTACTTC.

With respect to this clone: Other nucleotide sequences from this sample produce the same CDR3. The CDR3 DNA reads as TGTGCCAGCAGCCGGACAGGAAACACTGAAGCTTTCTTT. Translating it yields CASSRTGNTEAFF. The chain uses TRBV6-4 and TRBJ1-1; 7 bases are a match to TRBD1. Germline values: CDR1 MRHNA, CDR2 SNTAGT. The CDR3 runs to 13 residues. The V segment lost 6 bases and the J segment 2 bases; nucleotides outside the gene matches: 3.

The chain combines TRBV4-3 with TRBJ2-7; D unclear. The V end lost 1 base, the J end lost 4 bases, and 14 bases lay between the germline ends. The CDR3 is 15 residues long. The germline gives CDR1 LGHNA, CDR2 YSLEER. CDR3 amino acids: CASSQGKALGYEQYF. CDR3 sequence (DNA): TGCGCCAGCAGCCAAGGGAAGGCTCTGGGGTACGAGCAGTACTTC.

V gene TRBV6-5 combines with J gene TRBJ1-2; D is unclear. Germline CDR1 reads MNHEY; CDR2 reads SVGAGI. The CDR3 length is 13 residues. Deletions cut 0 bases from V and 5 bases from J, with 7 bases between. CDR3 region: CASSYSEAYGYTF. The CDR3, as DNA: TGTGCCAGCAGTTACTCGGAAGCTTATGGCTACACCTTC.

This chain connects TRBV14 to TRBJ1-2; D not certain. The CDR3 consists of 16 residues. V lost 1 base to trimming and J lost 8 bases, with 20 bases between them. Germline loops: CDR1 SGHDN, CDR2 FVKESK. CDR3 DNA: TGTGCCAGCAGCCAAGTCCACACACCAAGGTTCGGGGGCTACACCTTC. Protein sequence: CASSQVHTPRFGGYTF. The variable domain in full, with the rest retrieved from reference TRBV14 and TRBJ1-2, is EAGVTQFPSHSVIEKGQTVTLRCDPISGHDNLYWYRRVMGKEIKFLLHFVKESKQDESGMPNNRFLAERTGGTYSTLKVQPAELEDSGVYFCASSQVHTPRFGGYTFGSGTRLTVV.

V gene TRBV6-5 combines with J gene TRBJ2-7; D could derive from TRBD1 or TRBD2 (5 bases each). Trimming pared 2 bases from V and 3 bases from J, leaving 11 bases between. This CDR3 contains 14 residues. Germline V CDR1 and CDR2: MNHEY, SVGAGI. This CDR3 is CASSYRDGVYEQYF. The CDR3 DNA follows: TGTGCCAGCAGTTACCGGGACGGAGTCTACGAGCAGTACTTC.

This chain links TRBV3-1 (or the pseudogene TRBV3-2) with TRBJ1-6, with D perhaps matching TRBD1 (5 bases). CDR1 and CDR2 (germline): LGHDT, YNNKEL (reference sequence). The CDR3 is 13 residues long. V was trimmed by 4 bases and J by 10 bases, leaving 11 bases between them. The CDR3 sequence is CASSPSGGSPLHF. The CDR3 region has the DNA TGTGCCAGCAGCCCGAGCGGGGGATCACCCCTCCACTTT.

The V call is TRBV5-4, the J call TRBJ1-1; D not resolved. CDR3 length: 13 residues. V lost 4 bases to trimming and J lost 2 bases, with 9 bases between them. CDR1 SGHNT and CDR2 YYREEE come from the germline V gene (reference sequence). Here the CDR3 reads CASSQQVNTEAFF. CDR3 DNA sequence: TGTGCCAGCAGCCAACAAGTTAACACTGAAGCTTTCTTT.

This chain uses TRBV14 with TRBJ1-2; D is uncertain. The CDR3 length is 13 residues. Between the trimmed V and J ends, which lost 5 bases and 1 base, there was a span of 8 bases. CDR1 and CDR2 from the germline V gene are SGHDN and FVKESK. The CDR3 sequence is CASSIQRNYGYTF. For the CDR3, the DNA is TGTGCCAGCAGCATTCAGCGTAACTATGGCTACACCTTC. Drawing the rest from reference TRBV14 and TRBJ1-2, the complete variable domain is EAGVTQFPSHSVIEKGQTVTLRCDPISGHDNLYWYRRVMGKEIKFLLHFVKESKQDESGMPNNRFLAERTGGTYSTLKVQPAELEDSGVYFCASSIQRNYGYTFGSGTRLTVV.

The rearrangement links TRBV2 to TRBJ2-5; D gene ambiguous. With 6 bases removed from V and 5 bases from J, the gap between germline ends came to 16 bases. This CDR3 region has 14 residues. Germline V gives CDR1 SNHLY, CDR2 FYNNEI. DNA for the CDR3: TGTGCCAGCAGGGCTCTACCGAGCGCGGAGACCCAGTACTTC. Translating it yields CASRALPSAETQYF.

The rearrangement joins TRBV24-1 to TRBJ2-3; D may be TRBD1 (6 bases). V was pared by 4 bases and J by 4 bases, with 14 bases between. The CDR3 contains 15 residues. The germline CDR1 and CDR2 sequences are KGHDR and SFDVKD. The CDR3 is CATSDRATGPDTQYF. The CDR3 DNA is TGTGCCACCAGTGACCGAGCCACAGGGCCAGATACGCAGTATTTT.

The chain couples TRBV10-3 to TRBJ1-5; D uncertain. Trimming cost V 4 bases and J 5 bases, with 9 bases left between them. The CDR3 is 13 amino acids. Germline loops: CDR1 ENHRY, CDR2 SYGVKD. CDR3 nucleotides: TGTGCCATCAGTGCCCAGGTGGATCAGCCCCAGCATTTT. Residues: CAISAQVDQPQHF.

The V gene is TRBV27, the J gene TRBJ1-6; no definite D call. Germline values: CDR1 MNHEY, CDR2 SMNVEV (reference sequence). The V end lost 6 bases, the J end lost 14 bases, and 14 bases lay between the germline ends. The CDR3 extends over 12 amino acids. The CDR3 DNA reads TGTGCCAGCAGCACCAGTGGGAGGGCCCTCCACTTT. Protein: CASSTSGRALHF.

The V gene is TRBV15, the J gene TRBJ2-5, with 7 nucleotides matching TRBD1. The CDR3 runs to 15 residues. V dropped 2 bases and J dropped 2; count of bases not matched to a gene: 5. Germline CDR1 LNHNV, CDR2 YYDKDF (reference sequence). The CDR3 sequence: CATSRRGQRQETQYF. CDR3 DNA: TGTGCCACCAGCAGAAGGGGGCAGAGGCAAGAGACCCAGTACTTC.

This clone was detected a few times. V is TRBV4-1 and J is TRBJ1-2; D call uncertain. Germline assignment: CDR1 MGHRA and CDR2 YSYEKL. V lost 2 bases, J lost 3 bases, and 13 bases lay in between. There are 15 residues in the CDR3. CDR3: CASSQKTIRDYGYTF. In nucleotides, the CDR3 is TGCGCCAGCAGCCAAAAGACAATTCGTGACTATGGCTACACCTTC.

V usage is TRBV7-3 and J usage is TRBJ2-1; D might be TRBD1 or TRBD2, each matching 5 bases. Per the germline V gene, CDR1 is SGHTA and CDR2 is FQGTGA. Trimming stripped 5 bases from V and 5 bases from J, with 13 bases between. The CDR3 is 14 amino acids. CDR3 in DNA: TGTGCCAGCAGCCCGGAGGTGGGGGACAATGAGCAGTTCTTC. This encodes CASSPEVGDNEQFF.

The chain links TRBV4-3 to TRBJ2-5, with 10 bases that match TRBD2. The CDR3 runs to 16 residues. Germline V lookup: CDR1 LGHNA, CDR2 YSLEER. The junction had 7 bases not matched to a gene; V was cut back by 0 bases and J by 6 bases. The CDR3 loop is CASSQERSGGAKTQYF. CDR3 nucleotides: TGCGCCAGCAGCCAAGAACGCAGCGGGGGGGCTAAGACCCAGTACTTC.

The J gene is TRBJ1-1, the V gene TRBV24-1; perhaps TRBD1 as D (5 bases). Germline loops: CDR1 KGHDR, CDR2 SFDVKD. The CDR3 contains 14 residues. V gave up 9 bases and J gave up 2 bases, with 15 bases separating them. The CDR3 reads CATRRGDLNTEAFF. The CDR3 DNA is TGTGCCACCCGAAGGGGTGACTTAAACACTGAAGCTTTCTTT.

The chain carries TRBV30 and TRBJ2-3, with unresolved D. The germline V gene has CDR1 GTSNPN and CDR2 SVGIG (reference sequence). The CDR3 loop spans 15 amino acids. Trimming stripped 1 base from V and 2 bases from J, with 13 bases between. The CDR3 DNA reads TGTGCCTGGAGTGGTGTAGGCCGAGACACAGATACGCAGTATTTT. This encodes CAWSGVGRDTDTQYF.

In this sample, this clone turned up a few times. The rearrangement links TRBV7-9 to TRBJ1-1; 7 bases line up with TRBD1. J lost 1 base, V lost 11 bases, and 16 bases had no gene match. The CDR3 is 16 residues long. Germline values: CDR1 SEHNR, CDR2 FQNEAQ (reference sequence). The CDR3, as DNA: TGTGCCGCGGGGAAAGGACAGGCCTCCTCGAACACTGAAGCTTTCTTT. Translation: CAAGKGQASSNTEAFF.

This clone was observed once. This chain connects TRBV7-9 to TRBJ1-1; 7 bases fit TRBD1. Per germline, CDR1 SEHNR and CDR2 FQNEAQ (reference sequence). The CDR3 is 15 amino acids. The trim removed 4 bases at V and 1 base at J, leaving 6 bases unmatched. CDR3 in DNA: TGTGCCAGCAGCTATGGGACAGTAAGGAACACTGAAGCTTTCTTT. As protein: CASSYGTVRNTEAFF.